This T cell receptor beta chain was sequenced for a study of T cell responses to AZD1222 COVID-19 vaccine. Study-wide points: Donors in the cohort were predominantly white British and more often female, and clonal diversity was possibly underestimated.

Clones were read by immunoSEQ multiplex PCR, and TCRdb kept only the in-frame ones, dropping some. The sample holds 130,000 or so clones, just over 85% seen once. The CDR3 contains 15 residues. Germline values: CDR1 MNHEY, CDR2 SVGEGT. With 3 bases removed from V and 0 bases from J, the gap between germline ends came to 9 bases. Regarding this clone: The antigen is not known.

The V gene is TRBV6-2 or TRBV6-3, the J gene TRBJ1-5; D gene uncertain. Sequenced material: peripheral blood, taken on day 0 of AZD1222 vaccination. The TCR comes from an adult in good health. The CDR3: CASSYREYSNQPQHF. CDR3 bases: TGTGCCAGCAGTTATCGGGAGTATAGCAATCAGCCCCAGCATTTT.